This is a list of T cell receptor beta chains from one sample in a study of cytomegalovirus exposure and HLA in healthy donors. Sequencing used immunoSEQ multiplex PCR; TCRdb keeps in-frame clones, though not all of them. Altogether 200,000 to 250,000 clones are present, roughly 80% being singletons, with the ten largest covering roughly 3%. Sequenced: PBMCs. These receptors came from a woman in her 30s in good health and CMV-seronegative. Each CDR3 is given with its conserved first and last residue. D genes are given only for firm matches. Clone size is shown for a subset of rows, as once, few, many or a class of expanded clone.

v_call,cdr3_length,j_call,clone_size,d_call,cdr3_aa,cdr3_nt
TRBV29-1,13,TRBJ1-1,-,-,CSAERGRFGEAFF,TGCAGCGCAGAGCGGGGCAGGTTTGGTGAAGCTTTCTTT
TRBV6-5,14,TRBJ2-5,few,TRBD1,CASSYGTGGETQYF,TGTGCCAGCAGTTACGGGACAGGGGGGGAGACCCAGTACTTC
TRBV28,14,TRBJ1-2,few,-,CASSLVRGNYGYTF,TGTGCCAGCAGTTTAGTGCGGGGGAACTATGGCTACACCTTC
TRBV6-5,15,TRBJ2-1,-,-,CASSYPQGSSNEQFF,TGTGCCAGCAGTTACCCCCAGGGATCATCCAATGAGCAGTTCTTC
TRBV7-2,14,TRBJ2-5,-,TRBD2,CASSPRGRTETQYF,TGTGCCAGCAGCCCCCGCGGGAGAACCGAGACCCAGTACTTC
TRBV30,15,TRBJ1-2,once,-,CAWIRDSAGSGGYTF,TGTGCCTGGATTAGAGACAGCGCCGGGTCTGGGGGCTACACCTTC
TRBV29-1,13,TRBJ2-7,-,-,CSAGGGISYEQYF,TGCAGCGCGGGCGGGGGCATCTCCTACGAGCAGTACTTC
TRBV6-5,11,TRBJ1-1,-,-,CASRVNTEAFF,TGTGCCAGCCGAGTGAACACTGAAGCTTTCTTT
TRBV19,13,TRBJ1-1,-,-,CASSMLEETEAFF,TGTGCCAGTAGTATGTTAGAGGAGACTGAAGCTTTCTTT
TRBV21-1,16,TRBJ2-7,-,-,CASSKAPGQGAYEQYF,TGTGCCAGCAGCAAAGCCCCCGGACAGGGAGCCTACGAGCAGTACTTC
TRBV6-1,13,TRBJ2-1,-,-,CASNGGVHNEQFF,TGTGCCAGCAACGGTGGAGTCCACAATGAGCAGTTCTTC
TRBV10-3,15,TRBJ2-2,-,TRBD1,CAISGVQGVTGELFF,TGTGCCATCAGTGGGGTGCAGGGGGTAACCGGGGAGCTGTTTTTT
TRBV6-4,15,TRBJ2-3,-,TRBD2,CASSEAGGPTDTQYF,TGTGCCAGCAGTGAAGCGGGAGGGCCCACAGATACGCAGTATTTT
TRBV5-4,14,TRBJ2-7,-,TRBD1,CASSTPDRDYEQYF,TGTGCCAGCAGCACCCCTGACAGGGACTACGAGCAGTACTTC
TRBV7-9,15,TRBJ1-2,-,-,CATTGLMGGTYGYTF,TGTGCTACCACTGGCCTTATGGGAGGGACCTATGGCTACACCTTC
TRBV12-5,14,TRBJ1-1,-,TRBD1,CASGLQTGGTEAFF,TGTGCTAGTGGACTACAAACAGGGGGCACTGAAGCTTTCTTT
TRBV6-5,12,TRBJ1-6,-,-,CASSFRNSPLHF,TGTGCCAGCAGTTTCCGGAATTCACCCCTCCACTTT
TRBV5-1,16,TRBJ2-7,-,TRBD2,CASSTGLAGLSYEQYF,TGCGCCAGCAGCACCGGACTAGCGGGGCTCTCCTACGAGCAGTACTTC
TRBV6-6,15,TRBJ2-3,-,TRBD2,CASRLVGRGTDTQYF,TGTGCCAGCAGACTTGTGGGGAGGGGCACAGATACGCAGTATTTT
TRBV4-2,17,TRBJ1-4,-,-,CASSPGGGRPSDEKLFF,TGTGCCAGCAGCCCCGGCGGGGGGCGGCCCTCCGATGAAAAACTGTTTTTT
TRBV25-1,16,TRBJ2-1,-,-,CASSKRAGSSYNEQFF,TGTGCCAGCAGTAAGCGGGCAGGCAGCTCCTACAATGAGCAGTTCTTC
TRBV5-4,14,TRBJ2-7,-,-,CASSLDPTTYEQYF,TGTGCCAGCAGCTTGGACCCGACAACCTACGAGCAGTACTTC
TRBV7-9,13,TRBJ2-7,-,-,CASSWRQSYEQYF,TGTGCCAGCAGCTGGAGACAGTCCTACGAGCAGTACTTC
TRBV6-5,16,TRBJ1-1,-,TRBD1,CASSYRGQGRRTEAFF,TGTGCCAGCAGTTACCGGGGACAGGGGCGAAGGACTGAAGCTTTCTTT
TRBV30,16,TRBJ1-1,few,-,CAWRRVRGRGNTEAFF,TGTGCCTGGAGGAGAGTTAGGGGAAGGGGGAACACTGAAGCTTTCTTT
TRBV4-1,16,TRBJ2-7,-,-,CASSQDSGGGPYEQYF,TGCGCCAGCAGCCAAGATTCGGGTGGTGGCCCCTACGAGCAGTACTTC
TRBV29-1,13,TRBJ2-1,-,-,CSVGAGWDNEQFF,TGCAGCGTCGGCGCGGGATGGGACAATGAGCAGTTCTTC
TRBV27,19,TRBJ2-7,-,TRBD2,CASSLFGLAGGPKLVEQYF,TGTGCCAGCAGTTTATTTGGACTAGCGGGAGGACCTAAATTGGTCGAGCAGTACTTC
TRBV18,14,TRBJ1-4,-,-,CASSHDPAGEKLFF,TGTGCCAGCTCCCACGATCCTGCGGGGGAAAAACTGTTTTTT
TRBV19,16,TRBJ2-3,-,TRBD2,CASSIGLAGGADTQYF,TGTGCCAGTAGTATAGGACTAGCGGGAGGGGCAGATACGCAGTATTTT
TRBV27,21,TRBJ2-4,-,TRBD1,CASSPYPPVAGGWLAKNIQYF,TGTGCCAGCAGTCCATACCCCCCGGTGGCAGGGGGCTGGTTGGCCAAAAACATTCAGTACTTC
TRBV5-1,14,TRBJ2-5,-,TRBD2,CASSIGTIQETQYF,TGCGCCAGCAGCATCGGGACTATCCAAGAGACCCAGTACTTC
TRBV30,13,TRBJ1-5,few,-,CAWSGDMNQPQHF,TGTGCCTGGAGTGGAGACATGAATCAGCCCCAGCATTTT
TRBV28,14,TRBJ2-7,-,-,CASSFGPGVYEQYF,TGTGCCAGCAGTTTCGGGCCGGGAGTCTACGAGCAGTACTTC
TRBV19,17,TRBJ1-1,-,-,CASSIAERGPMNTEAFF,TGTGCCAGTAGTATAGCAGAAAGAGGCCCAATGAACACTGAAGCTTTCTTT